This T cell receptor (beta chain) was found in a study of blood T cell repertoires in COVID-19. Study information: Collection of acute and convalescent COVID-19 samples took place in the United States, Italy and Spain. Nucleic acid was either cDNA or gDNA, and it came from T cells, B-cell-depleted T cells, or PBMCs.

As handled by the study authors: The assay estimated nucleated cells by amplifying reference gene primers. Measured with immunoSEQ multiplex PCR; TCRdb has only the in-frame clones, and not every one. That table supplies the V and J calls and clone size; D and trimming were determined from the DNA. The sample records approximately 170,000 clones, about 86% being singletons. This CDR3 is 16 amino acids long. V was pared by 1 base and J by 6 bases, with 17 bases between. Per the germline V gene, CDR1 is PRHDT and CDR2 is FYEKMQ (reference sequence). The chain combines TRBV13 with TRBJ2-3; D gene uncertain. The sequence derives from a woman aged 80 or over with acute or convalescent COVID-19. The specimen sequenced was peripheral blood. The CDR3 protein is CASSLVSSLSTDTQYF. DNA of the CDR3: TGTGCCAGCAGCTTAGTTTCTAGTCTCTCAACGGATACGCAGTATTTT.